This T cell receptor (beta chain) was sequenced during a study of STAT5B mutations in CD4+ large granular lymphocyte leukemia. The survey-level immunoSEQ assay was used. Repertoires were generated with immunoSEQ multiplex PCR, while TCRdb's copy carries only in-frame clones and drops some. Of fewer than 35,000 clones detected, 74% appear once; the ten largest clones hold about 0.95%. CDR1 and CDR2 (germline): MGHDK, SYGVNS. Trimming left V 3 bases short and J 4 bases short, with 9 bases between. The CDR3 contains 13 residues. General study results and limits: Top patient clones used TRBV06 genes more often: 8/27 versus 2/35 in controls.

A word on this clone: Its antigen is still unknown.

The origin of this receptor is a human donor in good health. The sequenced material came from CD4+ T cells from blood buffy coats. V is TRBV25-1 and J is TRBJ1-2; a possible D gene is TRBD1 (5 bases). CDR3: CASSEGGGYGYTF. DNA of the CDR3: TGTGCCAGCAGTGAGGGGGGGGGCTATGGCTACACCTTC.